This T cell receptor beta chain originates from a study of cytomegalovirus exposure and HLA in healthy donors. Overall study: In a previous analysis, 120 million or so unique TCR beta sequences were found from 150 million to 200 million T cells. Study-wide results and limits: Three of the chains that were CMV-associated were confirmed in vitro to be specific for CMV antigens. Rates of TCR association differed by HLA locus in a later analysis, with DRB1 highest and HLA-C lowest.

V lost 2 bases and J lost 2, with 7 bases in between. The CDR3 runs 13 residues. As for this clone: Its antigen remains unidentified.

The PCR made use of 60 Vbeta and 13 Jbeta primers. The method was immunoSEQ multiplex PCR; TCRdb's version includes in-frame clones alone and lacks a portion of them. This sample carries about 170,000 clones, around 80% of them seen once, and the ten largest clones take under 6%. Sequencing was performed on PBMCs. V and J are TRBV23-1 and TRBJ2-7, with D possibly matching TRBD1 (6 bases). TRBV23-1 is noted as an ORF with a role that remains uncertain. This TCR came from a woman between 50 and 59 years old in good health and CMV-seropositive. In DNA, the CDR3 is TGCGCCAGCAGTCAAAGGGACACCTACGAGCAGTACTTC. As protein: CASSQRDTYEQYF.